Each of the 19 T cell receptor beta chains below was sequenced from the same sample in a study of identifying expanded T cells in peripheral blood. TCRdb keeps only in-frame clones here, not all; method: immunoSEQ multiplex PCR. This sample carries tens of thousands of clones, about 80% of them seen once, and the ten largest clones take 19%. Specimen: blood. The origin of the receptors is a person aged 18-69 years in good health.

The chain employs TRBV30 and TRBJ2-5, with a tentative D call TRBD2 (6 bases). The CDR3 has 12 amino acids. Looked up from germline, CDR1 is GTSNPN and CDR2 is SVGIG (reference sequence). V dropped 4 bases and J dropped 7 bases, with 13 bases sitting between them. The CDR3 coding sequence is TGTGCCTGGAAGGACTATGGAGGGACCCAGTACTTC. Protein: CAWKDYGGTQYF.

This clone was detected only a few times. V gene TRBV20-1 combines with J gene TRBJ2-7; D assignment may be TRBD1 or TRBD2 (5 bases each). Trimming removed 1 base at V and 6 bases at J, with 7 bases between. Germline V gene sequence: CDR1 DFQATT, CDR2 SNEGSKA (reference sequence). The CDR3 has 11 amino acids. CDR3 residues: CSARAGTEQYF. The CDR3, as DNA: TGCAGTGCTAGAGCGGGGACCGAGCAGTACTTC.

The chain combines TRBV9 with TRBJ1-3; 7 positions match TRBD1. This CDR3 has 16 residues. V shed 3 bases and J 0 bases; nucleotides not matched to a gene: 6. CDR1 is SGDLS, CDR2 YYNGEE, per germline. The CDR3 protein is CASSAYRGGSGNTIYF. The DNA of the CDR3 is TGTGCCAGCAGCGCCTACAGGGGAGGCTCTGGAAACACCATATATTTT.

The V gene is TRBV5-6, the J gene TRBJ2-5; 8 positions match TRBD1. After removal of 2 bases from V and 5 bases from J, the junction contained 11 bases not matched to a gene. The CDR3 has 16 amino acids. Germline-derived CDR1 and CDR2 are SGHDT and YYEEEE. The DNA of the CDR3 is TGTGCCAGCAGCTTTTCGACAGGGGCAGGACGGGAGACCCAGTACTTC. Residues: CASSFSTGAGRETQYF.

This clone was seen once. This chain joins TRBV6-1 and TRBJ2-7; possibly TRBD1 for D (6 bases). From germline, CDR1 is MNHNS and CDR2 SASEGT. The CDR3 spans 13 residues. V dropped 8 bases and J dropped 6 bases, with 17 bases sitting between them. The CDR3 region is CASSDRLVGEQYF. The CDR3, as DNA: TGTGCCAGCTCCGACAGGCTCGTGGGCGAGCAGTACTTC.

The chain joins TRBV6-6 to TRBJ1-2; D uncertain. The germline gives CDR1 MNHNY, CDR2 SVGAGI (reference sequence). This CDR3 contains 15 residues. The V gene lost 2 bases and the J gene lost 5 bases, with 15 bases spanning the gap. The CDR3 region is CASSYDGKSGYGYTF. In DNA form, the CDR3 reads TGTGCCAGCAGTTACGATGGGAAAAGTGGGTATGGCTACACCTTC.

The V gene is TRBV5-6, the J gene TRBJ2-3; TRBD2 is a possible D gene (5 bases). The CDR3 consists of 13 residues. The V end lost 3 bases, the J end lost 2 bases, and 7 bases lay between the germline ends. CDR1 is SGHDT, CDR2 YYEEEE, per germline. The CDR3 nucleotides are TGTGCCAGCAGCTCGACTAACACAGATACGCAGTATTTT. Translated: CASSSTNTDTQYF.

This clone turned up a few times. The genes are TRBV7-6 and TRBJ1-6, with D hard to call. CDR1 is SGHVS, CDR2 FNYEAQ, per germline. V lost 5 bases and J lost 8, with 13 bases in between. This CDR3 is built from 14 residues. CDR3 residues: CASSPSGWDSPLHF. The DNA of the CDR3 is TGTGCCAGCAGCCCCTCCGGGTGGGATTCACCCCTCCACTTT.

This sequence joins TRBV5-1 and TRBJ1-5; a weak D match, TRBD1 (5 bases). This CDR3 is 16 amino acids long. V lost 4 bases and J lost 3, with 17 bases in between. Germline values: CDR1 SGHRS, CDR2 YFSETQ. For the CDR3, the DNA is TGCGCCAGCAGCCCCCAACCTCGGGACCCCAATCAGCCCCAGCATTTT. Encoded protein: CASSPQPRDPNQPQHF.

The chain uses TRBV11-2 and TRBJ2-1; D assignment may be TRBD1 or TRBD2 (6 bases each). The CDR3 runs to 14 residues. Germline lookup yields CDR1 SGHAT and CDR2 FQNNGV. V was trimmed by 6 bases and J by 6 bases, leaving 15 bases between them. CDR3 residues: CASSSTGAFNEQFF. As DNA, the CDR3 is TGTGCCAGCAGTTCGACGGGGGCATTCAATGAGCAGTTCTTC.

This clone showed up just a few times. The chain links TRBV4-1 to TRBJ2-1; 10 bases agree with TRBD2. The CDR3 spans 15 residues. J gave up 7 bases and V 4 bases, and 7 bases lay outside the gene matches. CDR1 is MGHRA and CDR2 is YSYEKL in the germline V gene. The CDR3 DNA follows: TGCGCCAGCAGCCCTCCAGCGGGAGGGACGAATGAGCAGTTCTTC. It is translated as CASSPPAGGTNEQFF.

The rearrangement joins TRBV5-8 to TRBJ1-1; no clear D gene. Trimming cost V 2 bases and J 1 base, with 12 bases left between them. The CDR3 has 15 amino acids. In germline, CDR1 is SGHTS, CDR2 YDEGEE. CDR3 nucleotides: TGTGCCAGCAGCTTTGGACCCCATGGGAACACTGAAGCTTTCTTT. As protein: CASSFGPHGNTEAFF.

V gene TRBV9 combines with J gene TRBJ2-3; D gene uncertain. This CDR3 has 13 residues. The V and J ends lost 0 bases and 4 bases respectively, with 6 bases between them. CDR1 is SGDLS, CDR2 YYNGEE, per germline. The CDR3 spells CASSVVSSDTQYF. CDR3 sequence (DNA): TGTGCCAGCAGCGTAGTGTCGTCAGATACGCAGTATTTT.

The chain has TRBV6-1 and TRBJ1-4; 8 nucleotides line up with TRBD1. The CDR3 covers 14 residues. Losses at the gene ends were 5 bases for V and 8 bases for J; bases not matched to a gene: 7. The germline gives CDR1 MNHNS, CDR2 SASEGT. CDR3 loop: CASSPRGLGEKLFF. The CDR3 DNA reads TGTGCCAGCAGTCCCAGGGGGCTGGGGGAAAAACTGTTTTTT.

Here the CDR3 reads CASSLLGGSSYNEQFF. The DNA of the CDR3 is TGTGCCAGCAGCTTACTGGGGGGGAGCTCCTACAATGAGCAGTTCTTC. This sequence joins TRBV11-3 and TRBJ2-1; 7 nucleotides line up with TRBD2. Germline CDR1 SGHNT, CDR2 YENEEA. The length of the CDR3 is 16 residues. V was pared by 2 bases and J by 0 bases, with 4 bases of the junction left unmatched.

The rearrangement links TRBV5-1 to TRBJ1-1; 8 bases match TRBD1. The CDR3 is 16 amino acids. Germline CDR1 is SGHRS and CDR2 is YFSETQ. The V and J ends lost 0 bases and 2 bases, in that order; junction bases with no gene match: 6. The CDR3 DNA reads TGCGCCAGCAGCTTGGGGCCGGGACAGGTAAACACTGAAGCTTTCTTT. Its protein is CASSLGPGQVNTEAFF.

CDR3 in DNA: TGTGCCAGCAGCAGGCGGGTTTACTACGAGCAGTACTTC. This codes for CASSRRVYYEQYF. The V and J genes are TRBV7-2 and TRBJ2-7; possibly TRBD2 for D (5 bases). V gave up 5 bases and J gave up 3 bases, with 11 bases separating them. Germline V gives CDR1 SGHTA, CDR2 FQGNSA. CDR3 length equals 13 residues.

In its sample, this clone is medium-sized. CDR3 DNA sequence: TGTGCCAGCAGTGAATTTACTAGCGGGAGACATGAGCAGTTCTTC. Translated: CASSEFTSGRHEQFF. This sequence joins TRBV2 and TRBJ2-1; 11 bases fit TRBD2. J lost 8 bases, V lost 2 bases, and 5 bases had no gene match. CDR1 is SNHLY, CDR2 FYNNEI, per germline. CDR3 size: 15 residues.

The rearrangement uses TRBV2 and TRBJ1-6; TRBD1 might be the D (5 bases). Per germline, CDR1 SNHLY and CDR2 FYNNEI. V lost 9 bases to trimming and J lost 7 bases, with 16 bases between them. The CDR3 length is 14 residues. CDR3 residues: CARRGESQNSPLHF. CDR3 nucleotides: TGTGCCAGGCGGGGGGAGTCTCAAAATTCACCCCTCCACTTT.